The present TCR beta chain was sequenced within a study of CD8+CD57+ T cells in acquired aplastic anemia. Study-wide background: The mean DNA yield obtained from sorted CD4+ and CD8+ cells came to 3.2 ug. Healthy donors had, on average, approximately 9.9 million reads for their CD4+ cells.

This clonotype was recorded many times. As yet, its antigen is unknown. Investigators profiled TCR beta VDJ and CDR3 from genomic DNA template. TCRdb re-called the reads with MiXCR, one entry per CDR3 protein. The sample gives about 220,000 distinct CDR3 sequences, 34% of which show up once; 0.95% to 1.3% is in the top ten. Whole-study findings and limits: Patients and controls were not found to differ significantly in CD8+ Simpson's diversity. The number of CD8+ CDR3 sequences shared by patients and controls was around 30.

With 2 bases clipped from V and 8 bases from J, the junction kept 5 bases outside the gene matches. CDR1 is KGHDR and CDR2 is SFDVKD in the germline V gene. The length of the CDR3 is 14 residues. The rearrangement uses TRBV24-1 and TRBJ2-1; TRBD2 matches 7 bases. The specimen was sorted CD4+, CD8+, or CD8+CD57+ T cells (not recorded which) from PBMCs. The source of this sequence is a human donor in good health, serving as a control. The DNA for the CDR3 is TGTGCCACCAGTGATTCCCTTAGCGGGTATGAGCAGTTCTTC. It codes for CATSDSLSGYEQFF.